The T cell receptor (beta chain) described here comes from a study of T cells in Graves' hyperthyroidism and ophthalmopathy. Turning to the study itself: Blood was drawn when the patient was first diagnosed and still untreated. Overall study findings and caveats: Ophthalmopathy, which appeared later, was predicted by the model a median around 6 months before onset. A model of 13 V-J pairs discriminated ophthalmopathy from stable hyperthyroidism.

The TCR beta CDR3 regions underwent amplification using RNA transcripts as the source. HTBI primers drove first-round RT-PCR of the TCR CDR3. TCRdb re-called the multiplex PCR reads with MiXCR, one entry per CDR3 protein. The top ten clones hold approximately 11% of a sample with roughly 380,000 distinct CDR3 sequences, around 14% of them seen once. V lost 7 bases and J 1 base, leaving 14 bases between the germline ends. Germline V gene data show CDR1 as SGHRS and CDR2 as YFSETQ. This CDR3 region has 14 residues. Notes on this clonotype: The antigen is not known.

The V gene is TRBV5-1, the J gene TRBJ2-5; D unclear. The sequenced sample consisted of blood. This TCR came from a woman in her sixties with Graves' hyperthyroidism. In DNA, the CDR3 is TGCGCCAGCGGCCCCGGCGGATTCCAAGAGACCCAGTACTTC. Translated: CASGPGGFQETQYF.